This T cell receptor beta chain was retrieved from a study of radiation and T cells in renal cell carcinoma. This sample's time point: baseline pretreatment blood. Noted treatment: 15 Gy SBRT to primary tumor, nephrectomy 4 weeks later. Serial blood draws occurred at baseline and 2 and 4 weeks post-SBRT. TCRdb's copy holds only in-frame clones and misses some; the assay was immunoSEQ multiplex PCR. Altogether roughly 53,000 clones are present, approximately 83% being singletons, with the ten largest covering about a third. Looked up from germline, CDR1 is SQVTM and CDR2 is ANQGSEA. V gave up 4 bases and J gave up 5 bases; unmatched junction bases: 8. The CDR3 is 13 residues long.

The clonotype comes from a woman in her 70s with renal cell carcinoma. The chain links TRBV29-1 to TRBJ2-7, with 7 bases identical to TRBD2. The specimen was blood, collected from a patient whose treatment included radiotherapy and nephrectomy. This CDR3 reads CSVAVGLVNEQYF. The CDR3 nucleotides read TGCAGCGTTGCAGTCGGACTAGTAAACGAGCAGTACTTC.